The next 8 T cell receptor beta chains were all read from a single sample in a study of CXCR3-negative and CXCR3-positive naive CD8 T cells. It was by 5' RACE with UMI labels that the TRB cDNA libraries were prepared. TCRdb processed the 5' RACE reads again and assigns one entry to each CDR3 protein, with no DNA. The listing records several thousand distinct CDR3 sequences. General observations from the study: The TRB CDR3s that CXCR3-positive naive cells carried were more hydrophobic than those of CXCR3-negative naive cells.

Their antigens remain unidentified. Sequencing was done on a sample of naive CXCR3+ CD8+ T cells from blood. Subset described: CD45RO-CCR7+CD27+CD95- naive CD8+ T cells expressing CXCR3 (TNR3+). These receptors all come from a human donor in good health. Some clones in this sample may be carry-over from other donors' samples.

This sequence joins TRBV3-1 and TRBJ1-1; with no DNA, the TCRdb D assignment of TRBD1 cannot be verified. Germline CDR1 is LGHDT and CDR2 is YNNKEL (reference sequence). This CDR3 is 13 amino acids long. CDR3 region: CASRDPGNTEAFF.

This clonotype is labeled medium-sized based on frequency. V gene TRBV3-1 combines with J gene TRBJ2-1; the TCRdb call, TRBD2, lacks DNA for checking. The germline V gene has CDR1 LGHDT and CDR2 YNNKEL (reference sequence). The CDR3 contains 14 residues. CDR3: CASRPGGSFYEQFF.

CDR3 amino acids: CASSLVWQGASYEQYF. The rearrangement joins TRBV5-5 to TRBJ2-7; the TRBD1 assignment by TCRdb is unverifiable without DNA. CDR3 length equals 16 residues. Germline assignment: CDR1 SGHKS and CDR2 YYEKEE (reference sequence).

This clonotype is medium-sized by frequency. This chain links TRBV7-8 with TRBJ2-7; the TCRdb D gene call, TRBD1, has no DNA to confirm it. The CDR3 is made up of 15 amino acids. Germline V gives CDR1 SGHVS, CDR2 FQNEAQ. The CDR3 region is CASSSGGTGGEEQYF.

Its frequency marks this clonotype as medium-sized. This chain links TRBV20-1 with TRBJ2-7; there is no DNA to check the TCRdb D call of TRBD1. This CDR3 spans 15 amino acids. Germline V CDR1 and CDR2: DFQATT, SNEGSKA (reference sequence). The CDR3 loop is CSARTDSWRAYEQYF.

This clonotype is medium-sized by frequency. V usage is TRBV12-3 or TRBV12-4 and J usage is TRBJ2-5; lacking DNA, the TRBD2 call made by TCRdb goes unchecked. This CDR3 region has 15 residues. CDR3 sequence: CASSFVGGEDETQYF.

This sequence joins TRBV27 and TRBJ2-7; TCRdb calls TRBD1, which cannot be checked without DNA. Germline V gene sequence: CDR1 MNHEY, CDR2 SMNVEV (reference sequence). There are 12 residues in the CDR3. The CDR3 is CASSLDSYEQYF.

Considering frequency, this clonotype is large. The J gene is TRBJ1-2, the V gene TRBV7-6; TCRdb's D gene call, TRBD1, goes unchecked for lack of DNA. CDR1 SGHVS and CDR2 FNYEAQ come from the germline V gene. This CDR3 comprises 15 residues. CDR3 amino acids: CASSVGQGRNYGYTF.